These T cell receptor beta chains were read from a single sample in a study of shared clonotypes between healthy human individuals. Data came from immunoSEQ multiplex PCR; TCRdb stores just in-frame clones and leaves some out. In the table there are around 560,000 clones, roughly 95% of which are singletons. The sequenced sample consisted of naive CD8+ T cells sorted from blood. The receptors shown here come from a woman under 40 in good health. CDR3s include the opening cysteine and the closing phenylalanine or tryptophan. The D gene is left open where the match is weak. Some rows have no size entry. The others give once, few or many, or a class for an expanded clone.

size	D	V	J	CDR3	DNA
NA	TRBD2	TRBV10-3	TRBJ2-7	CAISGGLAGGDTYEQYF	TGTGCCATCAGTGGGGGACTAGCGGGAGGAGACACCTACGAGCAGTACTTC
NA	TRBD1	TRBV27	TRBJ2-7	CASSLVRGQDEQYF	TGTGCCAGCAGTTTGGTCAGGGGGCAGGACGAGCAGTACTTC
NA	TRBD1	TRBV2	TRBJ1-3	CASSRGLRTGGNTIYF	TGTGCCAGCAGCAGAGGGCTTAGGACAGGGGGAAACACCATATATTTT
NA	NA	TRBV6-5	TRBJ1-5	CASSFGLKNQPQHF	TGTGCCAGCAGTTTTGGACTGAAAAATCAGCCCCAGCATTTT
NA	TRBD2	TRBV2	TRBJ2-7	CASSEAWLAGGEQYF	TGTGCCAGCAGTGAAGCGTGGCTAGCGGGAGGAGAGCAGTACTTC
NA	TRBD1	TRBV28	TRBJ1-6	CASSLGQGSSPLHF	TGTGCCAGCAGTTTAGGACAGGGAAGTTCACCCCTCCACTTT
NA	NA	TRBV19	TRBJ2-1	CASRSNGGQFF	TGTGCCAGTCGAAGCAACGGGGGGCAGTTCTTC
few	NA	TRBV29-1	TRBJ1-2	CSVDEQGGF	TGCAGCGTTGATGAGCAAGGGGGATTC
NA	TRBD2	TRBV19	TRBJ2-7	CASSETSGLSYEQYF	TGTGCCAGTAGTGAAACTAGCGGGTTATCCTACGAGCAGTACTTC
NA	NA	TRBV5-4	TRBJ2-3	CASSLGNYITDTQYF	TGTGCCAGCAGCTTGGGGAACTACATCACAGATACGCAGTATTTT
NA	TRBD1	TRBV29-1	TRBJ2-7	CSVVTGFDYEQYF	TGCAGCGTGGTGACAGGGTTTGATTACGAGCAGTACTTC
NA	TRBD2	TRBV2	TRBJ2-7	CASRTGTSAYEQYF	TGTGCCAGCAGGACCGGGACTAGCGCCTACGAGCAGTACTTC
NA	TRBD1	TRBV29-1	TRBJ1-2	CSVGAQGAHDYGYTF	TGCAGCGTTGGAGCACAGGGGGCGCACGATTATGGCTACACCTTC
NA	TRBD2	TRBV5-4	TRBJ2-3	CASSGGSPDTQYF	TGTGCCAGCAGCGGCGGGAGCCCCGATACGCAGTATTTT
NA	TRBD2	TRBV9	TRBJ2-7	CASSATISGAYEQYF	TGTGCCAGCAGCGCGACGATTAGCGGGGCCTACGAGCAGTACTTC
NA	NA	TRBV7-8	TRBJ1-5	CASSPGTGNQPQHF	TGTGCCAGCAGCCCGGGGACGGGCAATCAGCCCCAGCATTTT
once	TRBD1	TRBV7-9	TRBJ1-2	CASSPSPTGVGYTF	TGTGCCAGCAGCCCCTCCCCCACAGGGGTTGGCTACACCTTC
NA	NA	TRBV9	TRBJ2-2	CASSAISAGSGGELFF	TGTGCCAGCAGCGCGATTTCGGCAGGGAGCGGCGGGGAGCTGTTTTTT
NA	NA	TRBV28	TRBJ2-1	CASSLLASRDNEQFF	TGTGCCAGCAGTTTATTAGCTAGCCGCGACAATGAGCAGTTCTTC
NA	TRBD2	TRBV30	TRBJ2-7	CAWITSGYEQYF	TGTGCCTGGATTACTAGCGGATACGAGCAGTACTTC
few	TRBD2	TRBV19	TRBJ2-7	CASSPTSGSHEQYF	TGTGCCAGTAGCCCGACTAGCGGGAGCCACGAGCAGTACTTC
NA	NA	TRBV21-1	TRBJ2-2	CARRDGGRLFF	TGTGCCAGAAGGGACGGGGGCAGGCTGTTTTTT
NA	TRBD2	TRBV11-2	TRBJ2-7	CASSLGAGGFYEQYF	TGTGCCAGCAGCTTAGGGGCGGGAGGGTTTTACGAGCAGTACTTC
NA	NA	TRBV4-1	TRBJ2-1	CASSHPGTAAYNEQFF	TGCGCCAGCAGCCACCCCGGGACGGCAGCCTACAATGAGCAGTTCTTC
NA	TRBD1	TRBV18	TRBJ2-5	CASSSRHYTGAQPLQETQYF	TGTGCCAGCTCATCGCGTCATTACACAGGGGCCCAACCCCTCCAAGAGACCCAGTACTTC
NA	TRBD1	TRBV4-1	TRBJ1-5	CASSHGQGTQPQHF	TGCGCCAGCAGCCACGGACAGGGGACGCAGCCCCAGCATTTT
NA	TRBD2	TRBV4-1	TRBJ2-2	CASSQDVRTSDLTGELFF	TGCGCCAGCAGCCAAGATGTCCGGACTAGCGACCTCACCGGGGAGCTGTTTTTT
NA	NA	TRBV10-1	TRBJ1-3	CASSESGGLDGNTIYF	TGCGCCAGCAGTGAGTCTGGGGGATTGGATGGAAACACCATATATTTT
NA	NA	TRBV7-8	TRBJ2-4	CASSGPGTPILAKNIQYF	TGTGCCAGCAGCGGGCCCGGGACTCCGATCCTAGCCAAAAACATTCAGTACTTC
NA	NA	TRBV28	TRBJ2-7	CASSPGSYYEQYF	TGTGCCAGCAGCCCTGGTAGTTACTACGAGCAGTACTTC
NA	TRBD1	TRBV28	TRBJ1-2	CASSEGVGTGYGYTF	TGTGCCAGCAGTGAGGGGGTGGGGACAGGCTATGGCTACACCTTC
NA	TRBD1	TRBV28	TRBJ1-6	CASRPLQGAPYNSPLHF	TGTGCCAGCAGACCTCTACAGGGGGCGCCCTATAATTCACCCCTCCACTTT
NA	NA	TRBV9	TRBJ1-2	CASSEGSRTGYGYTF	TGTGCCAGCAGCGAGGGGAGCCGGACGGGGTATGGCTACACCTTC
NA	NA	TRBV21-1	TRBJ2-5	CASPRGGRGETQYF	TGTGCCAGCCCGAGGGGCGGGAGAGGAGAGACCCAGTACTTC
NA	NA	TRBV29-1	TRBJ2-1	CSVEDEQFF	TGCAGCGTTGAGGATGAGCAGTTCTTC
once	NA	TRBV29-1	TRBJ2-7	CSGGGRGSYEQYF	TGCAGCGGCGGAGGGCGGGGATCCTACGAGCAGTACTTC
NA	NA	TRBV9	TRBJ2-1	CASSVADGPNNEQFF	TGTGCCAGCAGCGTAGCTGATGGACCCAACAATGAGCAGTTCTTC
NA	NA	TRBV19	TRBJ1-1	CASRKTGFSNTEAFF	TGTGCCAGTAGAAAAACAGGGTTTTCGAACACTGAAGCTTTCTTT
once	NA	TRBV6-6	TRBJ1-3	CASSGDGSGNTIYF	TGTGCCAGCAGTGGGGACGGCTCTGGAAACACCATATATTTT
NA	NA	TRBV29-1	TRBJ2-1	CSVPGTHQREQFF	TGCAGCGTCCCGGGGACCCATCAGCGGGAGCAGTTCTTC
NA	TRBD2	TRBV19	TRBJ2-7	CASSIDPSGSGGEQYF	TGTGCCAGTAGTATAGATCCAAGCGGGAGCGGGGGCGAGCAGTACTTC
NA	NA	TRBV11-2	TRBJ2-7	CASSEPQGGIHEQYF	TGTGCCAGCAGCGAACCACAGGGTGGTATTCACGAGCAGTACTTC
once	NA	TRBV2	TRBJ1-1	CASSEAGVTEAFF	TGTGCCAGCAGTGAAGCGGGTGTCACTGAAGCTTTCTTT
NA	NA	TRBV9	TRBJ1-1	CATGRGAGTEAFF	TGTGCTACCGGTCGGGGCGCGGGCACTGAAGCTTTCTTT
NA	TRBD1	TRBV15	TRBJ1-5	CATSRGTGDQPQHF	TGTGCCACCAGCAGAGGGACAGGGGACCAGCCCCAGCATTTT
NA	NA	TRBV7-2	TRBJ2-1	CASSERLVLSEQFF	TGTGCCAGCAGCGAAAGACTCGTTCTCAGTGAGCAGTTCTTC
NA	TRBD1	TRBV5-3	TRBJ1-5	CARSFTTGDQPQHF	TGTGCCAGAAGCTTTACAACAGGGGATCAGCCCCAGCATTTT
NA	TRBD2	TRBV5-1	TRBJ2-2	CASSYERELAGELFF	TGCGCCAGCAGCTACGAGCGGGAGCTGGCTGGGGAGCTGTTTTTT
NA	NA	TRBV27	TRBJ2-1	CASSSTGLAYNEQFF	TGTGCCAGCAGTTCTACCGGACTCGCCTACAATGAGCAGTTCTTC
NA	NA	TRBV2	TRBJ2-7	CAMKRVPSALSSYEQYF	TGTGCCATGAAAAGGGTCCCTAGCGCTCTTAGCTCCTACGAGCAGTACTTC
NA	NA	TRBV15	TRBJ1-5	CATSTNPSLYQPQHF	TGTGCCACCAGCACAAACCCGAGCCTATATCAGCCCCAGCATTTT
NA	TRBD1	TRBV6-1	TRBJ2-5	CASSETGYQETQYF	TGTGCCAGCAGTGAGACAGGGTATCAAGAGACCCAGTACTTC
once	NA	TRBV27	TRBJ2-7	CASSFFSGTYEQYF	TGTGCCAGCAGTTTTTTTAGCGGAACCTACGAGCAGTACTTC
NA	TRBD1	TRBV27	TRBJ2-3	CASSWLRGQGTSIGTDTQYF	TGTGCCAGCAGTTGGCTCCGGGGACAGGGGACGAGTATCGGCACAGATACGCAGTATTTT
NA	TRBD2	TRBV11-2	TRBJ2-1	CASSLLAGFYNEQFF	TGTGCCAGCAGCCTCCTAGCGGGATTCTACAATGAGCAGTTCTTC
once	TRBD1	TRBV5-5	TRBJ2-7	CASSRTIGTVFYYEQYF	TGTGCCAGCAGCCGGACAATTGGGACAGTTTTCTACTACGAGCAGTACTTC
NA	TRBD1	TRBV5-4	TRBJ1-1	CASSDAGGEAFF	TGTGCCAGCAGTGATGCAGGGGGCGAAGCTTTCTTT
NA	TRBD2	TRBV2	TRBJ2-5	CASSALAGAGETQYF	TGTGCCAGCAGTGCCCTAGCGGGGGCCGGAGAGACCCAGTACTTC
NA	TRBD2	TRBV9	TRBJ2-1	CASSPGLAEYNEQFF	TGTGCCAGCAGTCCCGGACTAGCGGAATACAATGAGCAGTTCTTC